This T cell receptor (beta chain) was captured in a study of blood T cells in healthy people across ages. CDR3 length: 14 residues. Per the germline V gene, CDR1 is SGHRS and CDR2 is YFSETQ. Comment on this clonotype: The junction does not match germline at one end; this may be a read error.

Through a sample-barcoded 5' primer and a J-beta primer mix, a second PCR was run for 7 to 11 cycles. TCRdb passed the 5' RACE reads through MiXCR, listing each CDR3 protein once. The data show some 890,000 distinct CDR3 sequences, with around 29% seen just once and roughly 10% held by the top ten. These data were also filed under a second study, of T cells of mothers and their children.

The chain has TRBV5-1 and TRBJ1-1, with 8 positions matching TRBD1. This TCR came from a middle-aged woman in good health. The specimen was blood. The CDR3: CASSSRTGNAEAFF. CDR3 bases: TGCGCCAGCAGCTCCCGGACAGGGAACGCTGAAGCTTTCTTT.